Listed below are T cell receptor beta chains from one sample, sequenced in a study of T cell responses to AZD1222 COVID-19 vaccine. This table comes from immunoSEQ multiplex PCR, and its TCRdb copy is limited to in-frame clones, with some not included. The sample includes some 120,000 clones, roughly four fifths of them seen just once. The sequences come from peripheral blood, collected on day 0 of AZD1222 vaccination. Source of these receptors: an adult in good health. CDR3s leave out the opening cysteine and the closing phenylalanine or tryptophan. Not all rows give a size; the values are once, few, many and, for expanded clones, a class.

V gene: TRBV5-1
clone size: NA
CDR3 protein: ASSLEGAEYEQY

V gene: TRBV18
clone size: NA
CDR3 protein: ASSQNRRGPYNSPLH

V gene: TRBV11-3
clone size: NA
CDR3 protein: ASSLQGISTDTQY

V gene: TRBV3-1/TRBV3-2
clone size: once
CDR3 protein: ASSIPLGRNQPQH

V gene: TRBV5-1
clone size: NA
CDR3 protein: ASSWTWPGDRGGELF

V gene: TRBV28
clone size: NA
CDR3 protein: ASSLLGAKTEAF

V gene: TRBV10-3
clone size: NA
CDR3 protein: AISESASGAQGTDTQY

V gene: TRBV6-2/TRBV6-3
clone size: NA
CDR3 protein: ASSYGGVKTQY

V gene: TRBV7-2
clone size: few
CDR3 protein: ASSPQLGPLH

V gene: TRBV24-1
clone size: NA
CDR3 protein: ATSLGLAGAGDTQY

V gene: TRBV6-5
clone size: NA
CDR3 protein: ASTRTSGAPGELF

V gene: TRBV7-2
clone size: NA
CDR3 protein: ASTQSWGLGGVNYGYT

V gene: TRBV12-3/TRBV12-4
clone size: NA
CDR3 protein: ASAAQRDYEQY

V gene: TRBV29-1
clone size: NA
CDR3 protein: SSSGISSYNEQF

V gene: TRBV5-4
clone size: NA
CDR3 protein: ASSWGQGAREQF

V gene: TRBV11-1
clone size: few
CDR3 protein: ASSANLNSPLH

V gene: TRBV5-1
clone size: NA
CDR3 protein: ASSLVQAAGETQY

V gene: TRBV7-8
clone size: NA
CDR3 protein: ASSARRAGGKDTQY

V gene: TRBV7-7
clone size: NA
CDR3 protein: ASRNGGTGKFDEQY

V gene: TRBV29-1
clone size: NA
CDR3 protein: SVAPMGGEGPRTEAF

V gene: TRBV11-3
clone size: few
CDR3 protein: ASNAGTAKNIQY

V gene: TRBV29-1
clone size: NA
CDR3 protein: SGGTVPYEQY

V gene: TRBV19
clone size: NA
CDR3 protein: ASSRDGGSSSYNEQF

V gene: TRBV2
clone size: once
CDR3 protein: ASKTRDKETQY

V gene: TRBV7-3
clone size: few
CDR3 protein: ASSPSRGEGRGNEQF

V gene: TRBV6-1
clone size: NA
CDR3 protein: ASSETGSSYNEQF

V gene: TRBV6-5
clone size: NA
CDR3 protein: ASSYVNTGELF

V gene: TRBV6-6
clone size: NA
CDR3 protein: ASSRSSWGSGEKLF

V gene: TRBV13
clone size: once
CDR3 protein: ASSFYSRGRLNEQY

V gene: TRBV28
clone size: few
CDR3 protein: ASSFIIISIPTEQF

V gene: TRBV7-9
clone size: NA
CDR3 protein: ASSSAGGQGQPQH

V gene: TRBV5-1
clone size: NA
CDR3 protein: ASSADSVDEKLF

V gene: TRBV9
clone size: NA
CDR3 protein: ASSVGTGGSYEQY

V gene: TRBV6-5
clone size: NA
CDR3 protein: ASRRTGGLGYGYT

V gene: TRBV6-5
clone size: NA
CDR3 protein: ASNRDKQRYT

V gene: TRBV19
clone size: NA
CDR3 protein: ASQGQVINTEAF

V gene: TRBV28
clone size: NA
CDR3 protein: ASKGGQGRQPQH

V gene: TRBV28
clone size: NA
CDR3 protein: ASSLPGSYSYEQY

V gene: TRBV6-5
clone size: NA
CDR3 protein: ASSPPGLLNQPQH

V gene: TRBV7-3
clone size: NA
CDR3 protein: ASSLGGGVYNEQF

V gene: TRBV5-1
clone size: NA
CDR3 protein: ASRFSGGSRTDTQY

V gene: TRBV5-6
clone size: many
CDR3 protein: ASSFPGGAYNSPLH

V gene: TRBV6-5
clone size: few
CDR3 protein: ASSYRWQGKSSGYT

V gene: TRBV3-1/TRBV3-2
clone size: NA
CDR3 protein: ASRPGGPQETQY

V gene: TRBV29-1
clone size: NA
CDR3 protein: SVARGTHEAF

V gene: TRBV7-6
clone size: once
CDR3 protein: ASSSKLVHRGSNSPLH

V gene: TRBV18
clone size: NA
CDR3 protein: ASSPPSRTLLGNTIY

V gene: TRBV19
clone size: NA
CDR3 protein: ASTEDRRFEKLF

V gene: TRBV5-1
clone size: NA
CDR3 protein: ASSLGGRGDTQY

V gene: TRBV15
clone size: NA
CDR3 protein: ATSRSRDLRPQH

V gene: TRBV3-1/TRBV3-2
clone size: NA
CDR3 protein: ASSETLAVQETQY

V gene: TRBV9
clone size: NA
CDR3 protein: ASSVVGVETDTQY

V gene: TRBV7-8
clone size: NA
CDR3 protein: ASSRQGLQPQH

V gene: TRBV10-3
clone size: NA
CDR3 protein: ATELAGADTQY

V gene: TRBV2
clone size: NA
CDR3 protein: ASSPGLAGGYETQY

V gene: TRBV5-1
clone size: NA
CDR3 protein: ASSPGTHQETQY